What follows are 23 T cell receptor beta chains derived from one specimen sequenced in a study of neurological immune-mediated disorders. TCRdb independently ran MiXCR on the 5' RACE reads; one entry per CDR3 protein. The table includes around 30,000 distinct CDR3 sequences, about 4.1% detected once. The specimen was CD4+ T cells from blood. These receptors were taken from a middle-aged woman in good health.

This clonotype was recorded at least ten times. J is TRBJ2-3 and V is TRBV20-1; TRBD2 aligns across 10 bases. The CDR3 is 15 residues long. V lost 0 bases to trimming and J lost 4 bases; unmatched junction nucleotides: 4. Looked up from germline, CDR1 is DFQATT and CDR2 is SNEGSKA (reference sequence). CDR3 protein: CSARDPSGSADTQYF. The DNA of the CDR3 is TGCAGTGCTAGAGATCCTAGCGGGAGCGCAGATACGCAGTATTTT.

This clonotype is medium-sized by share. The chain recombines TRBV10-3 with TRBJ1-4; 7 nucleotides line up with TRBD1. The V and J ends lost 0 bases and 11 bases, in that order; junction bases with no gene match: 9. The CDR3 runs to 15 residues. CDR1 is ENHRY, CDR2 SYGVKD, per germline. CDR3 amino acids: CAISESSGGSGKLFF. Here the CDR3 DNA reads TGTGCCATCAGTGAGTCATCAGGGGGGAGCGGGAAACTGTTTTTT.

This clonotype has a count of ten or more. The DNA of the CDR3 is TGCGCCAGCAGCTCTTCAACGGTGTCCAGATGGGGCGAGCAGTACTTC. Its protein product is CASSSSTVSRWGEQYF. V gene TRBV5-1 combines with J gene TRBJ2-7; D is unresolved. This CDR3 contains 16 residues. Germline V gene lookup returns CDR1 SGHRS and CDR2 YFSETQ. Trimming took off 3 bases at V and 6 bases at J, with 22 bases between the two ends. Complete variable domain (other parts from reference TRBV5-1 and TRBJ2-7): KAGVTQTPRYLIKTRGQQVTLSCSPISGHRSVSWYQQTPGQGLQFLFEYFSETQRNKGNFPGRFSGRQFSNSRSEMNVSTLELGDSALYLCASSSSTVSRWGEQYFGPGTRLTVT.

Ten or more counts support this clonotype. The V gene is TRBV7-9, the J gene TRBJ1-3; 7 bases are shared with TRBD1. The CDR3 sequence is 16 residues long. The trim removed 4 bases at V and 4 bases at J, leaving 10 bases unmatched. Germline-derived CDR1 and CDR2 are SEHNR and FQNEAQ (reference sequence). This CDR3 is CASSYPGQATGNTIYF. CDR3 in DNA: TGTGCCAGCAGCTACCCAGGACAGGCGACAGGAAACACCATATATTTT.

This clonotype was recorded many times. CDR3 protein: CASSPTAGDRVAQYF. The CDR3 DNA reads TGCGCCAGCAGCCCGACGGCGGGTGACAGGGTGGCGCAGTATTTT. V and J are TRBV5-1 and TRBJ2-3; 7 bases line up with TRBD1. The CDR3 totals 15 residues. Germline V gives CDR1 SGHRS, CDR2 YFSETQ. V shed 4 bases, J shed 10 bases, and the junction held 15 bases outside the gene matches.

The rearrangement uses TRBV11-1 and TRBJ2-5; TRBD1 might be the D (5 bases). Germline V gene sequence: CDR1 SGHAT, CDR2 FQDESV (reference sequence). The CDR3 contains 13 residues. The V end was cut by 4 bases, the J end by 0 bases, with 6 bases between. CDR3 in amino acids: CASSSDNQETQYF. CDR3 DNA sequence: TGTGCCAGCAGCTCGGACAACCAAGAGACCCAGTACTTC.

This clonotype was seen many times. The chain combines TRBV20-1 with TRBJ2-7, with a weak D call TRBD2 (6 bases). V was trimmed by 6 bases and J by 5 bases, leaving 26 bases between them. CDR3 length: 16 residues. CDR1 DFQATT and CDR2 SNEGSKA come from the germline V gene (reference sequence). The CDR3 region is CSASERGGDISNEQYF. As DNA, the CDR3 is TGCAGTGCGTCGGAGCGAGGCGGGGATATCAGCAACGAGCAGTACTTC.

This clonotype was picked up many times. The CDR3 region has the DNA TGTGCCAGCAGCTTAACGCAGGGGGTCTACAATGAGCAGTTCTTC. It codes for CASSLTQGVYNEQFF. The V and J genes are TRBV7-9 and TRBJ2-1, with 7 nucleotides matching TRBD1. Trimming removed 2 bases from V and 3 bases from J; junction bases left unmatched: 4. In germline, CDR1 is SEHNR, CDR2 FQNEAQ (reference sequence). The CDR3 covers 15 residues.

This clonotype was seen many times. The gene calls are TRBV5-6 and TRBJ2-3; D not certain. Per germline, CDR1 SGHDT and CDR2 YYEEEE. Trimming took off 1 base at V and 4 bases at J, with 7 bases between the two ends. The CDR3 spans 13 residues. The CDR3 region has the DNA TGTGCCAGCAGCTTGAGGGCCGCAGATACGCAGTATTTT. Translated, it gives CASSLRAADTQYF.

In its sample, this clonotype was seen many times. V and J are TRBV10-3 and TRBJ2-1; D is uncertain. This CDR3 has 15 amino acids. CDR1 is ENHRY and CDR2 is SYGVKD in the germline V gene. Trimming pared 3 bases from V and 0 bases from J, leaving 9 bases between. CDR3 protein: CAISDELSSYNEQFF. In nucleotides, the CDR3 is TGTGCCATCAGTGATGAACTAAGCTCCTACAATGAGCAGTTCTTC.

This clonotype was observed many times. This sequence joins TRBV14 and TRBJ2-3; tentatively, D is TRBD1 (6 bases). Germline loops: CDR1 SGHDN, CDR2 FVKESK. V was cut by 6 bases and J by 3 bases, with 10 bases left in between. The CDR3 contains 13 residues. The CDR3 nucleotides are TGTGCCAGCAGTTCAGGGGTGACAGATACGCAGTATTTT. This sequence encodes CASSSGVTDTQYF.

This clonotype came up many times. J is TRBJ1-5 and V is TRBV18, with 7 positions matching TRBD1. The junction had 6 bases not matched to a gene; V was cut back by 3 bases and J by 4 bases. Looked up from germline, CDR1 is KGHSH and CDR2 is LQKENI. The CDR3 consists of 15 residues. The CDR3 sequence: CASSPGGGENQPQHF. For the CDR3, the DNA is TGTGCCAGCTCACCGGGAGGGGGCGAAAATCAGCCCCAGCATTTT.

This clonotype was found many times. The chain recombines TRBV9 with TRBJ1-5, with D unresolved. Germline V gives CDR1 SGDLS, CDR2 YYNGEE. The CDR3 covers 14 residues. The V end was cut by 4 bases, the J end by 5 bases, with 13 bases between. The CDR3 coding sequence is TGTGCCAGCAGCCCCCTAGGTGGGCATCAGCCCCAGCATTTT. The encoded protein is CASSPLGGHQPQHF. Full variable domain (remainder filled in from reference TRBV9 and TRBJ1-5): DSGVTQTPKHLITATGQRVTLRCSPRSGDLSVYWYQQSLDQGLQFLIQYYNGEERAKGNILERFSAQQFPDLHSELNLSSLELGDSALYFCASSPLGGHQPQHFGDGTRLSIL.

The rearrangement uses TRBV7-2 and TRBJ2-7; TRBD1 matches at 10 bases. The germline V gene has CDR1 SGHTA and CDR2 FQGNSA. J gave up 3 bases and V 5 bases, and 13 bases lay outside the gene matches. This CDR3 is built from 17 residues. This CDR3 reads CASSPHGGGTGDYEQYF. The DNA for the CDR3 is TGTGCCAGCAGCCCCCACGGTGGTGGGACAGGGGACTACGAGCAGTACTTC.

This clonotype was recorded at least ten times. The rearrangement links TRBV5-1 to TRBJ2-2; D not resolved. This CDR3 has 14 amino acids. Germline values: CDR1 SGHRS, CDR2 YFSETQ. Trimming pared 2 bases from V and 4 bases from J, leaving 9 bases between. The DNA of the CDR3 is TGCGCCAGCAGCTTCCCTGATCCCACCGGGGAGCTGTTTTTT. Translated: CASSFPDPTGELFF.

This clonotype was seen at least ten times. V usage is TRBV5-1 and J usage is TRBJ1-4; TRBD1 matches at 8 bases. Germline loops: CDR1 SGHRS, CDR2 YFSETQ. The J segment lost 5 bases and the V segment lost 0 bases, leaving 0 bases of the junction unmatched. The length of the CDR3 is 14 residues. The CDR3 nucleotides are TGCGCCAGCAGCTTGGGGACAGGGAATGAAAAACTGTTTTTT. Protein product: CASSLGTGNEKLFF.

The sample holds many counts of this clonotype. The CDR3, as DNA: TGCGCCAGCAGCCAACCAGACAGGGGTCTAAACACCGGGGAGCTGTTTTTT. Residues: CASSQPDRGLNTGELFF. The chain joins TRBV4-1 to TRBJ2-2; TRBD1 matches at 8 bases. The CDR3 is 17 residues long. Trimming removed 2 bases from V and 2 bases from J; junction bases left unmatched: 7. Germline CDR1 and CDR2: MGHRA and YSYEKL.

This clonotype occurred many times. The chain is built from TRBV10-3 and TRBJ2-6; D not resolved. V gave up 3 bases and J gave up 0 bases, with 9 bases separating them. This CDR3 is 16 amino acids long. Looked up from germline, CDR1 is ENHRY and CDR2 is SYGVKD. CDR3 region: CAISDPVSSGANVLTF. The CDR3 bases are TGTGCCATCAGTGACCCAGTGAGCTCTGGGGCCAACGTCCTGACTTTC.

The table lists this clonotype with many counts. The genes are TRBV27 and TRBJ1-4, with D unresolved. V lost 6 bases, J lost 3 bases, and 14 bases lay in between. The length of the CDR3 is 15 residues. CDR1 and CDR2 (germline): MNHEY, SMNVEV (reference sequence). The CDR3 nucleotides are TGTGCCAGCAGGTTGGAGGGATACCCTAATGAAAAACTGTTTTTT. Translation: CASRLEGYPNEKLFF.

Ten or more counts support this clonotype. The chain recombines TRBV3-1 with TRBJ1-6, with 10 bases identical to TRBD1. After removal of 1 base from V and 13 bases from J, the junction contained 7 bases not matched to a gene. Germline V gene sequence: CDR1 LGHDT, CDR2 YNNKEL (reference sequence). The CDR3 length is 15 residues. The CDR3 nucleotides are TGTGCCAGCAGCCAAGGACAGGGGGCCCACGAGCCCCTCCACTTT. Protein product: CASSQGQGAHEPLHF.

This clonotype has ten or more counts. This chain joins TRBV29-1 and TRBJ2-7, with no clear D. Trimming removed 4 bases at V and 4 bases at J, with 5 bases between. The CDR3 contains 10 residues. Germline V gene lookup returns CDR1 SQVTM and CDR2 ANQGSEA. CDR3 in DNA: TGCAGCGTTGGAGAATACGAGCAGTACTTC. Translating gives CSVGEYEQYF.

The chain uses TRBV2 and TRBJ1-5; 10 positions match TRBD1. Germline V gene sequence: CDR1 SNHLY, CDR2 FYNNEI. The CDR3 is 13 amino acids. Losses at the gene ends were 7 bases for V and 9 bases for J; bases not matched to a gene: 6. The CDR3 here is CASTGQGERPQHF. CDR3 DNA: TGTGCCAGCACCGGACAGGGGGAGCGGCCCCAGCATTTT.

This clonotype was observed many times. The chain links TRBV6-5 to TRBJ2-3; D possibly corresponds to TRBD2 (5 bases). The CDR3 totals 15 residues. The germline V gene has CDR1 MNHEY and CDR2 SVGAGI. V dropped 6 bases and J dropped 0 bases, with 13 bases sitting between them. The CDR3 loop reads CASRLFSESTDTQYF. The CDR3 DNA reads TGTGCCAGCAGGCTCTTTAGCGAGAGCACAGATACGCAGTATTTT.